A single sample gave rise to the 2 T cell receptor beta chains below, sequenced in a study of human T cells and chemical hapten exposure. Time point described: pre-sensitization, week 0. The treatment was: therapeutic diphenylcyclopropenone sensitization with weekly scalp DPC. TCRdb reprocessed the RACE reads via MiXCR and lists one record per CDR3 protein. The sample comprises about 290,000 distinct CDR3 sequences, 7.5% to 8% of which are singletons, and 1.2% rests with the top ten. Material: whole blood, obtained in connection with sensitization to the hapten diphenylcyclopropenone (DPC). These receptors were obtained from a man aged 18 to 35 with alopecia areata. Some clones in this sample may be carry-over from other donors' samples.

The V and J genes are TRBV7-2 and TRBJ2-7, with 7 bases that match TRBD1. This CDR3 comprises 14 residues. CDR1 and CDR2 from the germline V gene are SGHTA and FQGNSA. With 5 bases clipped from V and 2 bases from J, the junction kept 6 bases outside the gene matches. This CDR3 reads CASSTQTGTYEQYF. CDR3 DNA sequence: TGTGCCAGCAGCACCCAGACAGGGACCTACGAGCAGTACTTC.

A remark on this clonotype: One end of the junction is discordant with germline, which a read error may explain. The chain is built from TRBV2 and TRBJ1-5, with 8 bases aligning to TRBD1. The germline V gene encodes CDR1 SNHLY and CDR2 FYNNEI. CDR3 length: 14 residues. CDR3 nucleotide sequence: TGTGCCAGCAGTGACGAGACAGGGGATCAGCCCCGGCATTTT. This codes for CASSDETGDQPRHF.